Detailed here is one TCR beta chain. The table lists this clonotype with many counts. The antigen it recognizes is unknown. No per-base quality is available; no much larger clone lies one base away. Including cysteine and phenylalanine, the CDR3 has 15 amino acids. Just CDR3 DNA is preserved here, 45 bases in frame from base 1. The junction shows trimming of 1 base on V and 4 bases on J, and the gene matches do not reach 5 bases of it. Looking up the germline V gene yields CDR1 SGHRS and CDR2 YFSETQ. These data belong to a study of CD8 T cells in ankylosing spondylitis (dated by TCRdb to the late 2010s). Broadly, across the study: The study set out to find disease-linked TCR variants by profiling T cell receptor beta repertoires in ankylosing spondylitis patients and healthy donors. The full study cohort comprised 20 to 30 ankylosing spondylitis patients and approximately 100 healthy donors. Peripheral blood samples were taken, and synovial fluid was additionally collected from ankylosing spondylitis patients.

General findings and caveats noted by the study authors: Some motif variants had previously been reported in the synovial fluid and blood of reactive arthritis patients, which suggests shared mechanisms of disease initiation. The disease-linked clones were reported to be significantly enriched in matched synovial fluid samples from ankylosing spondylitis patients. A CD8+ phenotype was shown by the disease-linked clones, which were found at relatively low frequencies in peripheral blood. A TCR beta motif of several highly homologous amino acid variants appeared characteristic of blood from ankylosing spondylitis patients.

Sequencing took place on an Illumina HiSeq 2500. Quantitative 5'-RACE with molecular barcodes was the method used to prepare the TCR beta libraries. From the authors' description of their analysis: Disease-linked TCR variants were identified with a new computational method built on a probabilistic model of VDJ rearrangement. TCRdb reprocessed the public reads (quality trimming at Q25 with fastp, clone calling with MiXCR) and kept in-frame beta chains. All rows with the same CDR3 protein become a single entry with the most common DNA and genes. These V and J calls derive from TCRdb rather than the authors' analysis. The sample contains 100,000 to 150,000 distinct CDR3 sequences, around 10% of them found a single time. Over 4% of the sample is held by the ten biggest clonotypes.

The sequenced sample consisted of blood, either unsorted or a sorted T cell fraction (not recorded which). The origin of this receptor is a female donor with ankylosing spondylitis or in good health (not recorded which). The chain couples TRBV5-1 to TRBJ2-3, with 8 bases aligning to TRBD2. The nucleotide sequence is TGCGCCAGCAGCTTGCCCGGGACTAGGTCAGATACGCAGTATTTT. This translates into CASSLPGTRSDTQYF. The CDR3, completed at both ends by the reference TRBV5-1 and TRBJ2-3 genes, gives the full variable domain KAGVTQTPRYLIKTRGQQVTLSCSPISGHRSVSWYQQTPGQGLQFLFEYFSETQRNKGNFPGRFSGRQFSNSRSEMNVSTLELGDSALYLCASSLPGTRSDTQYFGPGTRLTVL.